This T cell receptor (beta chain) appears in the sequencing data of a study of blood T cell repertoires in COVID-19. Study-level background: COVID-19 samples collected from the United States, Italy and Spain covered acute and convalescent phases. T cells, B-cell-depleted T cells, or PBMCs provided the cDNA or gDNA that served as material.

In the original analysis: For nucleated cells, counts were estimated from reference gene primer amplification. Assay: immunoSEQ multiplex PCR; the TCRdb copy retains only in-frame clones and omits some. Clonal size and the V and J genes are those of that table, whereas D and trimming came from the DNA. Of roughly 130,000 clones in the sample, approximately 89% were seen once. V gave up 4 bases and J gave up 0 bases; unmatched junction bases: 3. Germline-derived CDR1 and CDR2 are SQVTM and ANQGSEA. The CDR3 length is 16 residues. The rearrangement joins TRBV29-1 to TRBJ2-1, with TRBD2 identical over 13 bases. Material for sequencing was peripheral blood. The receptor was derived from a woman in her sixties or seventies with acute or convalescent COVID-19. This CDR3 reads CSVARTSGSSYNEQFF. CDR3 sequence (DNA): TGCAGCGTTGCCCGGACTAGCGGGAGCTCCTACAATGAGCAGTTCTTC.